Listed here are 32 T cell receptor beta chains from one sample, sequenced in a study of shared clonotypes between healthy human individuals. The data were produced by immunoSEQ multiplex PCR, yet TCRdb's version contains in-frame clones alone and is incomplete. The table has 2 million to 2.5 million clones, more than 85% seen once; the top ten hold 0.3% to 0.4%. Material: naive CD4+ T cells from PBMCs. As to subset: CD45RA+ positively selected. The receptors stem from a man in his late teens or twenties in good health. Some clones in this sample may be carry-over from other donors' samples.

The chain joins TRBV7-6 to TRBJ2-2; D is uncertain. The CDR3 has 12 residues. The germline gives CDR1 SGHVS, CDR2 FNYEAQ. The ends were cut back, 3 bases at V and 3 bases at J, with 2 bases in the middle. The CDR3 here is CASSLDTGELFF. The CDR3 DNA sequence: TGTGCCAGCAGCTTGGACACCGGGGAGCTGTTTTTT. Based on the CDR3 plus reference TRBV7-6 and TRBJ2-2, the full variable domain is GAGVSQSPRYKVTKRGQDVALRCDPISGHVSLYWYRQALGQGPEFLTYFNYEAQQDKSGLPNDRFSAERPEGSISTLTIQRTEQRDSAMYRCASSLDTGELFFGEGSRLTVL.

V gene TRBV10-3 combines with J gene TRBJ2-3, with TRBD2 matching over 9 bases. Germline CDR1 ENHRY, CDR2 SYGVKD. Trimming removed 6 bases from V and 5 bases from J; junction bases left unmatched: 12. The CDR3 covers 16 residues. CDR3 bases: TGTGCCATCAGCCTATCTATAGCGGGAGTGGGAGATACGCAGTATTTT. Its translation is CAISLSIAGVGDTQYF.

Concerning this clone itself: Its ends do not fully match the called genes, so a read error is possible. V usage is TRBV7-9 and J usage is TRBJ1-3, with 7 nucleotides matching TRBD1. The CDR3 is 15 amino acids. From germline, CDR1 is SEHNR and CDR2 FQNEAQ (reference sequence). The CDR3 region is CASSLATGNGNTIYF. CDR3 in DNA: TGTGCCAGCAGCCTAGCGACAGGGAATGGAAACACCATATATTTT. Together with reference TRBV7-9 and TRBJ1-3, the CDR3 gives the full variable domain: DTGVSQNPRHKITKRGQNVTFRCDPISEHNRLYWYRQTLGQGPEFLTYFQNEAQLEKSRLLSDRFSAERPKGSFSTLEIQRTEQGDSAMYLCASSLATGNGNTIYFGEGSWLTVV.

CDR3 amino acids: CATPTTRASGGELFF. The CDR3 DNA is TGTGCCACCCCGACAACCCGGGCTAGCGGCGGGGAGCTGTTTTTT. The chain has TRBV28 and TRBJ2-2; 7 bases align to TRBD2. The germline V gene has CDR1 MDHEN and CDR2 SYDVKM. The CDR3 contains 15 residues. Trimming at V came to 10 bases and at J to 7 bases, leaving 15 bases not matched to a gene.

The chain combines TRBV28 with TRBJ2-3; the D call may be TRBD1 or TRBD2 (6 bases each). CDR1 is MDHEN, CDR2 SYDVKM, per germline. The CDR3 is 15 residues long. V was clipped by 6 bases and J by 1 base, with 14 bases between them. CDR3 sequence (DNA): TGTGCCAGCAGACTAGGGGGAGGTGGCACAGATACGCAGTATTTT. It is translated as CASRLGGGGTDTQYF.

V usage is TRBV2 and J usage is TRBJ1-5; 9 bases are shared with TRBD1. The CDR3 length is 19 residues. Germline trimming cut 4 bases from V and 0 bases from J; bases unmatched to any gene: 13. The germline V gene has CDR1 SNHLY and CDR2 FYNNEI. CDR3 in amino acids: CASSAIPGQGWHSNQPQHF. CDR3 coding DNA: TGTGCCAGCAGTGCCATCCCGGGACAGGGATGGCATAGCAATCAGCCCCAGCATTTT.

Here the CDR3 DNA reads TGTGCCAGCAGCTTAAACCCGGGACTAGCAGGTGAGCAGTTCTTC. This translates into CASSLNPGLAGEQFF. The chain employs TRBV27 and TRBJ2-1; 9 nucleotides align to TRBD2. The V gene's germline CDR1 is MNHEY and CDR2 SMNVEV (reference sequence). CDR3 length: 15 amino acids. V shed 6 bases and J 9 bases; nucleotides not matched to a gene: 12.

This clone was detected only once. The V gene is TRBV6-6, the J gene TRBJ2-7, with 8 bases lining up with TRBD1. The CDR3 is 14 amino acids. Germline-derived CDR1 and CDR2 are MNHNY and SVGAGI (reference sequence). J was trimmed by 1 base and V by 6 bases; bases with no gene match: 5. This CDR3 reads CASSDRGSSYEQYF. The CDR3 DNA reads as TGTGCCAGCAGCGACAGGGGTAGTTCCTACGAGCAGTACTTC.

The CDR3 loop reads CSVGRTVEYGYTF. CDR3 bases: TGCAGCGTTGGAAGGACGGTTGAATATGGCTACACCTTC. The chain is built from TRBV29-1 and TRBJ1-2; D unresolved. The germline gives CDR1 SQVTM, CDR2 ANQGSEA. Trimming removed 4 bases from V and 5 bases from J, with 14 bases in between. The CDR3 spans 13 residues.

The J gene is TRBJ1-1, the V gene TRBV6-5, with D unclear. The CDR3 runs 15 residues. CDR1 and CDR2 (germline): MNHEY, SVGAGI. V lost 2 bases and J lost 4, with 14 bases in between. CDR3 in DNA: TGTGCCAGCAGTTACGGGAGAGGGATCGGCACTGAAGCTTTCTTT. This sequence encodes CASSYGRGIGTEAFF.

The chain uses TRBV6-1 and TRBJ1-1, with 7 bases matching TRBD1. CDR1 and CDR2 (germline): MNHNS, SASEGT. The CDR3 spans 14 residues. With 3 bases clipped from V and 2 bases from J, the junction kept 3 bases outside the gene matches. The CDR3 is CASSENRGNTEAFF. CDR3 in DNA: TGTGCCAGCAGTGAGAACAGGGGAAACACTGAAGCTTTCTTT.

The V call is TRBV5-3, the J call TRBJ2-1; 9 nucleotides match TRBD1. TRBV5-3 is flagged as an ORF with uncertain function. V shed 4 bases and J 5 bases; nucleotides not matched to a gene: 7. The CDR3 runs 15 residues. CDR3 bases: TGTGCCAGAAGCGCCCGGGACAGGGTGAACAATGAGCAGTTCTTC. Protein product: CARSARDRVNNEQFF.

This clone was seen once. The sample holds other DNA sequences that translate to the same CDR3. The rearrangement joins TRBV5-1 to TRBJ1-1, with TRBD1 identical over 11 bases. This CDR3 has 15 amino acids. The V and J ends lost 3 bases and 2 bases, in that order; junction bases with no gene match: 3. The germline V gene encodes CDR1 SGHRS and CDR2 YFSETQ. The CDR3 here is CASSSGQGANTEAFF. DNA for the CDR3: TGCGCCAGCAGCTCCGGACAGGGGGCCAACACTGAAGCTTTCTTT.

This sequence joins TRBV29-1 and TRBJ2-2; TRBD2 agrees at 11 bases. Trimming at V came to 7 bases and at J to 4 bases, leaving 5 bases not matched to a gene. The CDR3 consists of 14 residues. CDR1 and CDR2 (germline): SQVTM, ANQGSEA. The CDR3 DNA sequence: TGCAGCGGGAGGACTAGCGGGTCCACCGGGGAGCTGTTTTTT. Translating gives CSGRTSGSTGELFF.

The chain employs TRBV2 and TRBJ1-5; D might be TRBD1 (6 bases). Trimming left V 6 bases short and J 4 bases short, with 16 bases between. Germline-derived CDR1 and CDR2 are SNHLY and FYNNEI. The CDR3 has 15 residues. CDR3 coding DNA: TGTGCCAGCAGCCAACCGGGACAACATAATCAGCCCCAGCATTTT. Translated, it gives CASSQPGQHNQPQHF.

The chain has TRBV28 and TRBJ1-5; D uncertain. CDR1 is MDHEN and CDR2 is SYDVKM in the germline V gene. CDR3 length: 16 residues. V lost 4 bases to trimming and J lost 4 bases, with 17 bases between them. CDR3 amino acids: CASSSVFKVVNQPQHF. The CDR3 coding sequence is TGTGCCAGCAGTTCTGTATTTAAGGTGGTTAATCAGCCCCAGCATTTT.

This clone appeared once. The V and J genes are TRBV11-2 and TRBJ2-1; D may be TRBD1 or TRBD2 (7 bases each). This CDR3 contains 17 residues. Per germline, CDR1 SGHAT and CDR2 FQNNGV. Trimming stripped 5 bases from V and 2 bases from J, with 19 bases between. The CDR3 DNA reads TGTGCCAGCAGCCAGGGGGGGGCATCACACACCTACAATGAGCAGTTCTTC. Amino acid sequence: CASSQGGASHTYNEQFF. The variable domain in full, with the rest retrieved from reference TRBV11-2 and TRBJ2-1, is EAGVAQSPRYKIIEKRQSVAFWCNPISGHATLYWYQQILGQGPKLLIQFQNNGVVDDSQLPKDRFSAERLKGVDSTLKIQPAKLEDSAVYLCASSQGGASHTYNEQFFGPGTRLTVL.

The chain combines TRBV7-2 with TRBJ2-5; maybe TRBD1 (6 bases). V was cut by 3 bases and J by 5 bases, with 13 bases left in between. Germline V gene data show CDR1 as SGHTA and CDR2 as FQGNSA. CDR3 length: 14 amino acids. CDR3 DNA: TGTGCCAGCAGCTTGGGGGCACAGGAGGAGACCCAGTACTTC. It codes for CASSLGAQEETQYF.

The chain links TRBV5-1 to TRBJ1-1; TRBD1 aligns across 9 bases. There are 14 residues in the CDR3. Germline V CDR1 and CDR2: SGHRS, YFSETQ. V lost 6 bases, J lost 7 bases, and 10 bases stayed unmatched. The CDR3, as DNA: TGCGCCAGCACTGAACAGGGGGCTATCGGTGAAGCTTTCTTT. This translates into CASTEQGAIGEAFF.

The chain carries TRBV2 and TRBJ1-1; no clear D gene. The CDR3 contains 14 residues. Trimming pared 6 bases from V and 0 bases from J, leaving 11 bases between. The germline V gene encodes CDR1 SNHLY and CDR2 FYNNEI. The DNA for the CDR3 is TGTGCCAGCAGCAACCCGAGTTTGAACACTGAAGCTTTCTTT. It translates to CASSNPSLNTEAFF. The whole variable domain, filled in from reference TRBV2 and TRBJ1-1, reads EPEVTQTPSHQVTQMGQEVILRCVPISNHLYFYWYRQILGQKVEFLVSFYNNEISEKSEIFDDQFSVERPDGSNFTLKIRSTKLEDSAMYFCASSNPSLNTEAFFGQGTRLTVV.

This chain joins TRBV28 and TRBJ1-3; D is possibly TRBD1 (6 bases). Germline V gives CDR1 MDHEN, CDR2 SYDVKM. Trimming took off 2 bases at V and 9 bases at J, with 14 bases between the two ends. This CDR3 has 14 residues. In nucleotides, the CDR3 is TGTGCCAGCAGTTTACGGGGGCCGATGGGCACCATATATTTT. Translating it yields CASSLRGPMGTIYF.

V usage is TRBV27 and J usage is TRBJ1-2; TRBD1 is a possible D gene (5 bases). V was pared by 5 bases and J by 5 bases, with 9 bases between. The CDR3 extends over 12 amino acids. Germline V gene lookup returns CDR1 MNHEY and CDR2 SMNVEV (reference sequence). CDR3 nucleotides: TGTGCCAGCAGTCGGGCAGGGTATGGCTACACCTTC. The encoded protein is CASSRAGYGYTF.

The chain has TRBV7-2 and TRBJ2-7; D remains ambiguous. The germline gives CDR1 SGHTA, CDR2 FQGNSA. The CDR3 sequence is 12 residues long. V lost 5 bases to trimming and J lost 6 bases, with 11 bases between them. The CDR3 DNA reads TGTGCCAGCAGCCCCCCACTACGCGAGCAGTACTTC. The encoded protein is CASSPPLREQYF.

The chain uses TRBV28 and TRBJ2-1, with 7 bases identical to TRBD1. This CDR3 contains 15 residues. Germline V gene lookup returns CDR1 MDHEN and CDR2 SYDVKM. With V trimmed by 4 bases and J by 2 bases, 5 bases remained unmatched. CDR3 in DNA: TGTGCCAGCAGTTCCAGACAGGGTCCCTACAATGAGCAGTTCTTC. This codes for CASSSRQGPYNEQFF.

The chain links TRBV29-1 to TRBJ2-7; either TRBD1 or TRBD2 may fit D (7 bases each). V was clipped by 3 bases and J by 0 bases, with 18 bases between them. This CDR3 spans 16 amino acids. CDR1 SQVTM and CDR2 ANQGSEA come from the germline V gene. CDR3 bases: TGCAGCGTTGATACGGGAGCGGGGACAGCCTCCTACGAGCAGTACTTC. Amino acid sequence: CSVDTGAGTASYEQYF.

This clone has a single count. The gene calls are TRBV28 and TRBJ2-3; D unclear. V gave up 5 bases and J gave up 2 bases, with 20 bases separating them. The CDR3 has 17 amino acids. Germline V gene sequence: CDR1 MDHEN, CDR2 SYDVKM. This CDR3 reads CASSEAAAGLNTDTQYF. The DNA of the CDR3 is TGTGCCAGCAGTGAAGCCGCGGCCGGTTTGAACACAGATACGCAGTATTTT.

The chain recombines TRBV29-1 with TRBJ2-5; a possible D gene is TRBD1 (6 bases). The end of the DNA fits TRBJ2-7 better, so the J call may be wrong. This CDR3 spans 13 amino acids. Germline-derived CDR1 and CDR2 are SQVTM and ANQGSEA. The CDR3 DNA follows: TGCAGCGTTGAAGGACAGGTAGGCTACGAGCAGTACTTC. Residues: CSVEGQVGYEQYF.

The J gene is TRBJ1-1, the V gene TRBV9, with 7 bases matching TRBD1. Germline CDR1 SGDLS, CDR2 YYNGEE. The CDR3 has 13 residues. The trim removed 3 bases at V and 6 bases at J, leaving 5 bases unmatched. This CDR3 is CASSDRGRAEAFF. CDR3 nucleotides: TGTGCCAGCAGCGACAGGGGTAGGGCTGAAGCTTTCTTT.

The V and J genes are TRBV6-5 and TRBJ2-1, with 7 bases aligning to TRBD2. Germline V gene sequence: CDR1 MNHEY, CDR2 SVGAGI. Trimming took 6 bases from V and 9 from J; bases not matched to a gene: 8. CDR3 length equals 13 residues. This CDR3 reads CASSPRGSSEQFF. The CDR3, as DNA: TGTGCCAGCAGCCCACGCGGGAGCAGTGAGCAGTTCTTC.

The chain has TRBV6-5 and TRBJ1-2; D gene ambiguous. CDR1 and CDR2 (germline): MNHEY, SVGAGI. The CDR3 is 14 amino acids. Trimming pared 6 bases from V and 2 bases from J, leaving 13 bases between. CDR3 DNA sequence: TGTGCCAGCAGCAAGGGTCTGGCGAACTATGGCTACACCTTC. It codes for CASSKGLANYGYTF.

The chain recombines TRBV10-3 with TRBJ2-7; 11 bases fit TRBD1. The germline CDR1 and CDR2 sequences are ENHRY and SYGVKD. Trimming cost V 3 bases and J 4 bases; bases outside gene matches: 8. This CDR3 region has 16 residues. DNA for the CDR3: TGTGCCATCAGTGAAACCGGGACAGGGGGACCATACGAGCAGTACTTC. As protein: CAISETGTGGPYEQYF.

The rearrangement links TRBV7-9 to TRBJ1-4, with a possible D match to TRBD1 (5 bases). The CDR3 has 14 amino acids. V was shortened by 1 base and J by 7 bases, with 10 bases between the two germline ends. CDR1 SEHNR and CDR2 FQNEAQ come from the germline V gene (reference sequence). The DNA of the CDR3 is TGTGCCAGCAGCTTAGACAGGAGTAGTGAAAAACTGTTTTTT. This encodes CASSLDRSSEKLFF.